This T cell receptor (beta chain) was retrieved from a study of blood T cells in healthy people across ages. CDR1 KGHDR and CDR2 SFDVKD come from the germline V gene. This CDR3 comprises 16 residues. V dropped 5 bases and J dropped 5 bases, with 18 bases sitting between them. Next came a second PCR, run for about 7 to 12 cycles, which used a sample-barcoded 5' primer along with a J-beta primer mix. From the 5' RACE reads, TCRdb called clonotypes with MiXCR, one entry per CDR3 protein. The table has 800,000 or so distinct CDR3 sequences, approximately 25% seen once. The same specimen was also included in a second study, on T cells of mothers and their children. That report notes: It was related mother-child pairs that showed slightly higher overlap than unrelated pairs, without reaching significance.

The V and J genes are TRBV24-1 and TRBJ2-1; no reliable D call. The TCR comes from a boy between 5 and 17 years old in good health. The source material was blood. The CDR3 sequence: CATSASAGYLNNEQFF. In nucleotides, the CDR3 is TGTGCCACCAGTGCCAGTGCCGGGTACCTAAACAATGAGCAGTTCTTC.